A single sample gave rise to the 5 T cell receptor beta chains below, sequenced in a study of Ad26.COV2.S vaccination and SARS-CoV-2 variants. Treatment of the sample: around 19 received Ad26.COV2.S at low or high dose, single or two shots; several received placebo; per-sample allocation not given. Specimens were obtained on day 63 following the first vaccine or placebo injection. Data came from immunoSEQ multiplex PCR; TCRdb stores just in-frame clones and leaves some out. Counted here are almost 400,000 clones, about 88% occurring once; the ten biggest clones make up under 2%. The starting material was peripheral blood, obtained in a trial of Ad26.COV2.S vaccine versus placebo. The receptors originated from a person between 18 and 59 years old who received the Ad26.COV2.S COVID-19 vaccine or a placebo.

This clone was seen a single time. The V and J genes are TRBV5-4 and TRBJ2-3; D is ambiguous. This CDR3 has 15 residues. The germline V gene has CDR1 SGHNT and CDR2 YYREEE (reference sequence). V was clipped by 6 bases and J by 0 bases, with 14 bases between them. DNA of the CDR3: TGTGCCAGCACCGTCGGGCGCACTAGCACAGATACGCAGTATTTT. Translated: CASTVGRTSTDTQYF.

This clone was recorded only once. This sequence joins TRBV28 and TRBJ1-6, with 8 bases that match TRBD1. The germline gives CDR1 MDHEN, CDR2 SYDVKM. CDR3 size: 15 residues. V dropped 3 bases and J dropped 9; count of bases not matched to a gene: 7. The CDR3 coding sequence is TGTGCCAGCAGTTTTTTTACAGGGGGTGCTTCACCCCTCCACTTT. This encodes CASSFFTGGASPLHF.

The chain couples TRBV5-6 to TRBJ1-5; 7 bases align to TRBD1. CDR1 is SGHDT, CDR2 YYEEEE, per germline. The CDR3 sequence is 14 residues long. V was pared by 2 bases and J by 7 bases, with 6 bases of the junction left unmatched. The CDR3 loop is CASSFGQGGQPQHF. In DNA, the CDR3 is TGTGCCAGCAGCTTCGGCCAGGGGGGCCAGCCCCAGCATTTT.

This clone appeared a few times. This chain joins TRBV28 and TRBJ1-1, with a tentative D call TRBD1 (6 bases). V was cut by 7 bases and J by 2 bases, with 14 bases left in between. Germline V lookup: CDR1 MDHEN, CDR2 SYDVKM. The CDR3 is 14 residues long. CDR3 loop: CASTVGALNTEAFF. As DNA, the CDR3 is TGTGCCAGCACCGTGGGGGCCCTTAACACTGAAGCTTTCTTT.

The CDR3 sequence is CASSSALGSSYNEQFF. The DNA of the CDR3 is TGTGCCAGTAGTTCTGCGCTCGGAAGCTCCTACAATGAGCAGTTCTTC. V usage is TRBV19 and J usage is TRBJ2-1; D unresolved. CDR1 is LNHDA and CDR2 is SQIVND in the germline V gene (reference sequence). With 5 bases removed from V and 0 bases from J, the gap between germline ends came to 14 bases. The length of the CDR3 is 16 residues.